This T cell receptor (beta chain) was identified during a study of T-cell memory formation after mild COVID-19. The study, taken as a whole, reports: SARS-CoV-2 specificity was not confirmed for second-wave clones peaking on day 37. Clones that got smaller from day 15 to 85 had even CD4/CD8, while clones growing later tipped toward CD4+. Pre-infection memory carried some responding clones, suggesting that cross-reactive memory joined.

Germline lookup yields CDR1 DFQATT and CDR2 SNEGSKA (reference sequence). The CDR3 consists of 14 residues. V lost 0 bases and J lost 7, with 15 bases in between. One entry per CDR3 protein, called by TCRdb with MiXCR from the 5' RACE reads. The profile shows about 260,000 distinct CDR3 sequences, roughly 8.2% of them singletons. This clonotype was seen a handful of times. Its target is unknown. Sequenced input: PBMCs or a T cell subset sorted from them (not recorded which). This chain connects TRBV20-1 to TRBJ1-1; tentative D call: TRBD1 (6 bases). The clonotype comes from a man aged 18 to 30 who had mild COVID-19 (a few samples of this study predate the infection). Cell type and time point are not known. The CDR3 DNA reads TGCAGTGCTAGAGATAGGGGGAACGAATTTGAAGCTTTCTTT. As protein: CSARDRGNEFEAFF.